The entry that follows covers one T cell receptor (beta chain) sequence. The data were produced by immunoSEQ multiplex PCR, yet TCRdb's version contains in-frame clones alone and is incomplete. Of 100,000 to 150,000 clones listed, under 90% were seen once; the top ten hold roughly 7.8%. These data originate in a study of control samples from healthy donors and cancer patients. This CDR3 has 14 amino acids. The ends lost 3 bases at V and 3 bases at J; junction bases unmatched: 3. Germline CDR1 SGDLS, CDR2 YYNGEE. Sample: PBMCs. The source of this sequence is a man in his forties or fifties with head and neck cancer. This chain links TRBV9 with TRBJ2-3; 8 bases are shared with TRBD2. The CDR3, as DNA: TGTGCCAGCAGCGGACCGGGGGGGACAGATACGCAGTATTTT. Translating gives CASSGPGGTDTQYF. The variable domain in full, completed from reference TRBV9 and TRBJ2-3, reads DSGVTQTPKHLITATGQRVTLRCSPRSGDLSVYWYQQSLDQGLQFLIQYYNGEERAKGNILERFSAQQFPDLHSELNLSSLELGDSALYFCASSGPGGTDTQYFGPGTRLTVL.